This TCR beta chain was captured by sequencing in a study of cytomegalovirus exposure and HLA in healthy donors. Sequenced by immunoSEQ multiplex PCR; TCRdb stores in-frame clones only, minus some. The table includes some 170,000 clones, roughly 89% detected once. As concerns this clone: Its antigen is as yet unknown.

The study, taken as a whole, reports: High sensitivity and specificity were reportedly achieved when the classifier diagnosed cytomegalovirus status. A few chains linked to CMV were shown in vitro to be specific for CMV antigens.

Trimming took 3 bases from V and 10 from J, leaving 10 bases between them. CDR3 length: 12 amino acids. Germline V lookup: CDR1 SNHLY, CDR2 FYNNEI. The J gene is TRBJ2-1, the V gene TRBV2; TRBD2 might be the D (5 bases). This clonotype originated in a woman aged 25 to 39 in good health and CMV-seronegative. Input material: PBMCs. As DNA, the CDR3 is TGTGCCAGCAGTGATGGACTTGGGGAGCAGTTCTTC. This codes for CASSDGLGEQFF.